The 21 T cell receptor beta chains reported below all come from one sample, sequenced in a study of blood T cell repertoires in COVID-19. Sequenced by immunoSEQ multiplex PCR; TCRdb stores in-frame clones only, minus some. The sample carries fewer than 40,000 clones, 60% to 85% recorded once. The sequenced material came from peripheral blood. These receptors originate from a man in his sixties with active COVID-19.

J is TRBJ2-1 and V is TRBV7-8; 10 bases line up with TRBD2. The CDR3 extends over 16 amino acids. The junction had 10 bases not matched to a gene; V was cut back by 5 bases and J by 6 bases. Per the germline V gene, CDR1 is SGHVS and CDR2 is FQNEAQ. DNA of the CDR3: TGTGCCAGCAGCCCGCTAGCGGGAGAGTGGGGCAATGAGCAGTTCTTC. Protein: CASSPLAGEWGNEQFF.

The chain is built from TRBV12-5 and TRBJ1-4, with 9 bases lining up with TRBD1. Germline lookup yields CDR1 LGHNT and CDR2 FRNRAP. This CDR3 is built from 14 residues. The V segment lost 4 bases and the J segment 8 bases; nucleotides outside the gene matches: 5. The CDR3: CASGSGQGGEKLFF. The CDR3 DNA reads as TGTGCTAGTGGTTCGGGACAGGGCGGGGAAAAACTGTTTTTT.

CDR3 sequence: CASSIVRVRPEQFF. CDR3 bases: TGTGCCAGTAGTATAGTAAGAGTCAGGCCCGAGCAGTTCTTC. This sequence joins TRBV19 and TRBJ2-1; no clear D. V lost 1 base, J lost 10 bases, and 14 bases lay in between. This CDR3 has 14 residues. The germline CDR1 and CDR2 sequences are LNHDA and SQIVND (reference sequence).

This chain joins TRBV5-6 and TRBJ2-6; 10 positions match TRBD2. The germline gives CDR1 SGHDT, CDR2 YYEEEE. V lost 4 bases, J lost 0 bases, and 4 bases stayed unmatched. The CDR3 loop spans 17 amino acids. CDR3 in DNA: TGTGCCAGCAGCCCACTAGCGGGACCCTCTGGGGCCAACGTCCTGACTTTC. Translated: CASSPLAGPSGANVLTF.

The chain employs TRBV7-2 and TRBJ2-1, with 7 bases identical to TRBD2. J was trimmed by 1 base and V by 0 bases; bases with no gene match: 9. Germline V gene data show CDR1 as SGHTA and CDR2 as FQGNSA. The CDR3 sequence is 18 residues long. CDR3 nucleotides: TGTGCCAGCAGCTTAGCGGGGGGGGGATTTCGTTCCTACAATGAGCAGTTCTTC. Its translation is CASSLAGGGFRSYNEQFF.

The chain is built from TRBV12-3 or TRBV12-4 and TRBJ2-7; D is undetermined. The CDR3 is 13 residues long. V lost 3 bases to trimming and J lost 1 base, with 7 bases between them. The CDR3 here is CASSLGVSYEQYF. The CDR3 DNA follows: TGTGCCAGCAGTTTGGGCGTATCCTACGAGCAGTACTTC.

This clone was counted between two and nine times. V is TRBV27 and J is TRBJ2-7; 9 positions match TRBD2. The CDR3 length is 16 residues. Germline CDR1 is MNHEY and CDR2 is SMNVEV (reference sequence). V lost 4 bases and J lost 0; bases outside the gene matches: 7. In DNA, the CDR3 is TGTGCCAGCAGTTGGTCAGCGGGAGGTGCCTCCTACGAGCAGTACTTC. Residues: CASSWSAGGASYEQYF.

The CDR3 region is CASSLPGQTYEQYF. The CDR3 DNA reads as TGTGCCAGCAGTTTACCGGGACAGACCTACGAGCAGTACTTC. The chain joins TRBV28 to TRBJ2-7; 7 bases are shared with TRBD1. CDR1 is MDHEN, CDR2 SYDVKM, per germline. CDR3 length equals 14 residues. With 2 bases clipped from V and 2 bases from J, the junction kept 3 bases outside the gene matches.

This clone came up once. The CDR3 DNA reads TGTGCCAGCCGTCCGGACAGGAGGTTCTACAATGAGCAGTTCTTC. Its translation: CASRPDRRFYNEQFF. The J gene is TRBJ2-1, the V gene TRBV27; 7 bases align to TRBD1. The germline V gene has CDR1 MNHEY and CDR2 SMNVEV (reference sequence). V gave up 8 bases and J gave up 3 bases; unmatched junction bases: 10. This CDR3 spans 15 amino acids.

This chain's CDR3 is CASSTGRYRRPGEQYF. The DNA of the CDR3 is TGTGCCAGCAGCACGGGGAGGTATCGTCGACCGGGCGAGCAGTACTTC. The genes are TRBV7-9 and TRBJ2-7, with a tentative D call TRBD2 (6 bases). The V end was cut by 5 bases, the J end by 6 bases, with 23 bases between. Germline CDR1 reads SEHNR; CDR2 reads FQNEAQ (reference sequence). The CDR3 sequence is 16 residues long.

This rearrangement joins TRBV19 to TRBJ2-1; 7 bases are shared with TRBD2. This CDR3 contains 15 residues. Unmatched junction bases numbered 11, after V lost 5 bases and J lost 7 bases. From germline, CDR1 is LNHDA and CDR2 SQIVND (reference sequence). The CDR3 reads CASSRNPGLINEQFF. The DNA for the CDR3 is TGTGCCAGTAGTCGTAATCCGGGACTAATAAATGAGCAGTTCTTC.

V usage is TRBV2 and J usage is TRBJ2-1; a possible D gene is TRBD2 (5 bases). This CDR3 is 13 amino acids long. Deletions cut 7 bases from V and 1 base from J, with 8 bases between. Germline V gene sequence: CDR1 SNHLY, CDR2 FYNNEI. CDR3 protein: CASTPGSYNEQFF. Written as DNA, the CDR3 is TGTGCCAGCACCCCGGGGTCCTACAATGAGCAGTTCTTC.

This clone came up a few times. The chain has TRBV23-1 and TRBJ1-6; maybe TRBD1 (5 bases). TRBV23-1 belongs to the ORF category, with a function that is uncertain. The CDR3 has 16 amino acids. Trimming cost V 4 bases and J 10 bases, with 20 bases left between them. The CDR3 spells CASSLSNRYAGSPLHF. In nucleotides, the CDR3 is TGCGCCAGCAGTCTATCGAACAGGTATGCTGGATCACCCCTCCACTTT.

In the case of this clone: This may be a read error, as it is one base from a much larger clone. V usage is TRBV5-6 and J usage is TRBJ1-5, with D unresolved. This CDR3 has 14 amino acids. Trimming pared 4 bases from V and 4 bases from J, leaving 12 bases between. Per the germline V gene, CDR1 is SGHDT and CDR2 is YYEEEE. This CDR3 reads CASSLGLGNQPQHF. The CDR3 DNA sequence: TGTGCCAGCAGCCTCGGACTGGGGAATCAGCCCCAGCATTTT.

The CDR3: CASTTVDNSPLHF. The CDR3 nucleotides are TGTGCCAGTACGACAGTGGATAATTCACCCCTCCACTTT. This rearrangement joins TRBV19 to TRBJ1-6; TRBD1 might be the D (5 bases). CDR3 length: 13 amino acids. Germline V CDR1 and CDR2: LNHDA, SQIVND (reference sequence). V was trimmed by 7 bases and J by 5 bases, leaving 9 bases between them.

The chain links TRBV5-4 to TRBJ1-1, with 7 bases lining up with TRBD1. The CDR3 runs to 14 residues. Trimming cost V 2 bases and J 6 bases; bases outside gene matches: 7. The V gene's germline CDR1 is SGHNT and CDR2 YYREEE (reference sequence). This chain's CDR3 is CASSFLSGGAEAFF. The CDR3 nucleotides read TGTGCCAGCAGCTTCTTATCAGGGGGAGCTGAAGCTTTCTTT.

The genes are TRBV9 and TRBJ2-3; maybe TRBD1 (6 bases). This CDR3 comprises 15 residues. Deletions cut 4 bases from V and 0 bases from J, with 12 bases between. From germline, CDR1 is SGDLS and CDR2 YYNGEE. In DNA, the CDR3 is TGTGCCAGCAGCCCGGTGGGGACAAGCACAGATACGCAGTATTTT. It specifies CASSPVGTSTDTQYF.

This clone was recorded only once. This chain uses TRBV6-2 or TRBV6-3 with TRBJ1-5; 12 bases fit TRBD1. Germline CDR1 reads MNHEY; CDR2 reads SVGEGT. The CDR3 totals 17 residues. V trimming: 4 bases; J trimming: 9 bases; junction bases outside the gene matches: 13. CDR3 coding DNA: TGTGCCAGCAGTTCTATTACCGGGACAGGGGGCTCCGGGCCCCAGCATTTT. Amino acids: CASSSITGTGGSGPQHF.

J is TRBJ1-2 and V is TRBV19; TRBD1 agrees at 8 bases. The CDR3 sequence is 15 residues long. The trim removed 3 bases at V and 4 bases at J, leaving 7 bases unmatched. Germline assignment: CDR1 LNHDA and CDR2 SQIVND (reference sequence). The CDR3 DNA follows: TGTGCCAGTAGTATTCAGGGGGCGCGTGCCTATGGCTACACCTTC. This codes for CASSIQGARAYGYTF. Using reference TRBV19 and TRBJ1-2 for the parts outside the CDR3, the full variable domain is DGGITQSPKYLFRKEGQNVTLSCEQNLNHDAMYWYRQDPGQGLRLIYYSQIVNDFQKGDIAEGYSVSREKKESFPLTVTSAQKNPTAFYLCASSIQGARAYGYTFGSGTRLTVV.

The chain recombines TRBV19 with TRBJ1-1; D may be TRBD1 (6 bases). CDR1 is LNHDA and CDR2 is SQIVND in the germline V gene (reference sequence). This CDR3 comprises 14 residues. V was pared by 4 bases and J by 2 bases, with 11 bases between. This CDR3 is CASSSHRDNTEAFF. The DNA for the CDR3 is TGTGCCAGTAGTAGCCACAGGGACAACACTGAAGCTTTCTTT.

This clone was seen just once. The chain is built from TRBV28 and TRBJ1-3; no clear D gene. The CDR3 is made up of 14 amino acids. Trimming stripped 3 bases from V and 4 bases from J, with 10 bases between. Germline loops: CDR1 MDHEN, CDR2 SYDVKM. In DNA, the CDR3 is TGTGCCAGCAGTTTTGGCGGGGTCGGAAACACCATATATTTT. Amino acids: CASSFGGVGNTIYF.